This T cell receptor beta chain came from a study of neoadjuvant nivolumab and ipilimumab in lung cancer. Study-level points and caveats: TCR clonality did not significantly correlate with pathologic tumor regression. From pretherapy to surgery, tumor richness and clonality rose with dual therapy. Higher pretherapy blood TCR richness went with higher resected-tumor richness. Compared with tumor-adjacent uninvolved lung, resected tumors showed greater richness and clonality.

A remark on this clone: Its antigen is unknown.

The method was immunoSEQ multiplex PCR; TCRdb's version includes in-frame clones alone and lacks a portion of them. The table lists 4,500 or so clones, roughly 81% of them singletons. The sequenced sample was adjacent normal lung tissue, obtained after neoadjuvant nivolumab, alone or with ipilimumab, at or shortly before surgery. This TCR was recovered from an adult with non-small cell lung cancer.

CDR3 in DNA: TGTGCCAGCAGTCCGGAGCCAGGGGAGCAGTACTTC. It encodes CASSPEPGEQYF. The chain links TRBV28 to TRBJ2-7, with D perhaps matching TRBD1 (5 bases). Trimming cost V 5 bases and J 7 bases, with 12 bases left between them. This CDR3 is built from 12 residues. From germline, CDR1 is MDHEN and CDR2 SYDVKM.